This is a list of T cell receptor beta chains from one sample in a study of beta chain features in type 1 diabetes. Assay: immunoSEQ multiplex PCR; the TCRdb copy retains only in-frame clones and omits some. The repertoire includes 970,000 or so clones, roughly a sixth of them detected once, and about 0.02% sits in the top ten. The specimen sequenced was naive CD4+ T cells from blood. The receptors come from a woman between 18 and 29 years old in good health. Both conserved end residues are part of each CDR3. A D gene is named only where the DNA matches it firmly. Size tells how often a clone was seen (once, few, many) or the class of an expanded clone, and some rows leave it out.

cdr3_aa cdr3_nt j_call clone_size d_call v_call
CASSHTGSYEQYF TGTGCCAGCTCACACACAGGCTCCTACGAGCAGTACTTC TRBJ2-7 - - TRBV18
CASSPGTYGYTF TGTGCCAGCAGTCCCGGTACCTATGGCTACACCTTC TRBJ1-2 few - TRBV28
CASSLSVEGAGEQYF TGTGCCAGCAGTTTATCCGTCGAGGGGGCCGGCGAGCAGTACTTC TRBJ2-7 few TRBD1 TRBV27
CASSLGQGDTQYF TGTGCCAGCAGCTTGGGACAGGGGGATACGCAGTATTTT TRBJ2-3 few TRBD1 TRBV7-3
CASSRSTGWHF TGTGCCAGCAGCCGGTCGACGGGGTGGCATTTT TRBJ1-5 - - TRBV6-6
CASWRREQYF TGTGCCAGCTGGCGGCGCGAGCAGTACTTC TRBJ2-7 - - TRBV5-4
CASSPRGSGSYEQYF TGTGCCAGCAGCCCTCGGGGTAGCGGGAGTTACGAGCAGTACTTC TRBJ2-7 few TRBD2 TRBV7-2
CASKRETGYSEQFF TGTGCCAGTAAAAGGGAGACAGGGTACTCTGAGCAGTTCTTC TRBJ2-1 - TRBD1 TRBV19
CASTHGLAGDTGELFF TGTGCCAGCACCCACGGACTAGCGGGAGACACCGGGGAGCTGTTTTTT TRBJ2-2 - TRBD2 TRBV27
CAISPLAGAYNEQFF TGTGCCATCAGTCCACTAGCGGGAGCGTACAATGAGCAGTTCTTC TRBJ2-1 many TRBD2 TRBV10-3
CASSLNNIQYF TGTGCCAGCAGCCTCAACAACATTCAGTACTTC TRBJ2-4 - - TRBV13
CASSWTGVSSYEQYF TGTGCCAGCAGCTGGACAGGCGTCAGCTCCTACGAGCAGTACTTC TRBJ2-7 once TRBD1 TRBV6-1
CAISRGGGGNTGELFF TGTGCCATCAGTCGAGGGGGCGGCGGGAACACCGGGGAGCTGTTTTTT TRBJ2-2 few TRBD1 TRBV10-3
CASSEGTFSGNTIYF TGTGCCAGCAGTGAGGGGACATTTTCTGGAAACACCATATATTTT TRBJ1-3 - - TRBV25-1
CASSQNRGSSYEQYF TGCGCCAGCAGCCAAAACAGGGGGAGTTCCTACGAGCAGTACTTC TRBJ2-7 few TRBD1 TRBV4-3
CASSQAGSSETQYF TGCGCCAGCAGCCAAGCCGGGAGTAGTGAGACCCAGTACTTC TRBJ2-5 - - TRBV4-3
CASSPSVGAYEQYF TGTGCCAGCAGCCCCTCGGTCGGAGCCTACGAGCAGTACTTC TRBJ2-7 few - TRBV11-2
CASSFTEWAGELFF TGTGCCAGCAGTTTTACAGAGTGGGCCGGGGAGCTGTTTTTT TRBJ2-2 few - TRBV28
CASSQDPANTGELFF TGCGCCAGCAGCCAAGACCCAGCGAACACCGGGGAGCTGTTTTTT TRBJ2-2 few - TRBV4-1
CASSEYTRTEAFF TGTGCCAGCAGTGAATACACCAGGACTGAAGCTTTCTTT TRBJ1-1 - - TRBV6-5
CASRGAAGANVLTF TGTGCCAGCAGGGGCGCCGCTGGGGCCAACGTCCTGACTTTC TRBJ2-6 - - TRBV28
CASSLGQGRGYTF TGTGCCAGCAGCCTGGGACAGGGGCGTGGCTACACCTTC TRBJ1-2 - TRBD1 TRBV7-9
CASNPGNYGYTF TGTGCCAGCAACCCAGGAAACTATGGCTACACCTTC TRBJ1-2 few - TRBV28
CASSQQGYYTGELFF TGTGCCAGCAGTCAACAGGGATATTACACCGGGGAGCTGTTTTTT TRBJ2-2 - - TRBV6-5
CASSFRTSVTYNEQFF TGTGCCAGCAGTTTTCGGACTAGCGTGACCTACAATGAGCAGTTCTTC TRBJ2-1 - TRBD2 TRBV28
CASSRTGGNIQYF TGTGCCAGCAGTAGGACAGGGGGGAACATTCAGTACTTC TRBJ2-4 few TRBD1 TRBV5-4
CASSEIGWSYEQYF TGTGCCAGCAGTGAAATCGGGTGGTCCTACGAGCAGTACTTC TRBJ2-7 - - TRBV2
CSGVAGVGTDTQYF TGCAGCGGTGTAGCGGGAGTAGGCACAGATACGCAGTATTTT TRBJ2-3 - TRBD2 TRBV29-1
CASSLIGGPEETQYF TGTGCCAGCAGCTTAATCGGCGGTCCCGAAGAGACCCAGTACTTC TRBJ2-5 - - TRBV7-9
CASSQGLASTGELFF TGTGCCAGCAGCCAAGGACTAGCGTCCACCGGGGAGCTGTTTTTT TRBJ2-2 few TRBD2 TRBV4-2
CASSGPQDHEQYF TGCGCCAGCAGCGGACCCCAGGACCACGAGCAGTACTTC TRBJ2-7 - - TRBV23-1
CASSPSGSWPDTQYF TGTGCCAGCAGCCCTAGCGGGAGTTGGCCAGATACGCAGTATTTT TRBJ2-3 - TRBD2 TRBV4-2
CASSPLISYNEQFF TGTGCCAGCAGCCCCCTCATTTCATACAATGAGCAGTTCTTC TRBJ2-1 - - TRBV9